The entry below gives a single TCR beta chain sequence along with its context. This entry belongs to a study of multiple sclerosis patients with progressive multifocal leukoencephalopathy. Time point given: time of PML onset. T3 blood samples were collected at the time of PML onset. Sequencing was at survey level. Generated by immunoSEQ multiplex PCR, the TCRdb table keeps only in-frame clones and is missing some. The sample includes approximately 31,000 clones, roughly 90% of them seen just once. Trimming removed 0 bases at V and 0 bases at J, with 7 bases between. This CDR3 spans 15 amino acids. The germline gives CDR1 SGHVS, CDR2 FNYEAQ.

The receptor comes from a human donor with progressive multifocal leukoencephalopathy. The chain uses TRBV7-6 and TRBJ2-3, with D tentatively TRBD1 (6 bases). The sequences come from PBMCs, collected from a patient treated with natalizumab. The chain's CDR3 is CASSLAGASTDTQYF. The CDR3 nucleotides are TGTGCCAGCAGCTTAGCGGGGGCTAGCACAGATACGCAGTATTTT.